This T cell receptor beta chain was captured by sequencing in a study of shared clonotypes between healthy human individuals. Germline assignment: CDR1 LNHNV and CDR2 YYDKDF (reference sequence). This CDR3 contains 19 residues. The V and J ends lost 5 bases and 3 bases, in that order; junction bases with no gene match: 16. Terminally differentiated effector memory CD45RA+ cells were excluded from the naive CD8 cells, which were CD45RO-negative and positively selected for CCR7. The study ran the assay at deep level. The authors loaded roughly 180 ng DNA, tens of thousands of T cell genomes, into sorted-subset replicate PCRs. In the original processing: ImmunoSEQ junction-only sequences lacked quality scores, so their filtering differed. TCRdb keeps only in-frame clones here, not all; method: immunoSEQ multiplex PCR. Clone size and the V and J calls come from that table; the DNA yielded D and trimming. The sample consists of under 1 million clones, approximately 92% of them appearing once.

The sequenced sample consisted of naive CD8+ T cells sorted from blood. The chain recombines TRBV15 with TRBJ2-4, with 10 bases fitting TRBD2. This clonotype was sampled from a man aged 30 to 45 in good health. CDR3 in amino acids: CATSSESGLAGEVKNIQYF. The CDR3 DNA reads as TGTGCCACCAGCTCAGAGTCAGGGCTAGCGGGAGAGGTCAAAAACATTCAGTACTTC.